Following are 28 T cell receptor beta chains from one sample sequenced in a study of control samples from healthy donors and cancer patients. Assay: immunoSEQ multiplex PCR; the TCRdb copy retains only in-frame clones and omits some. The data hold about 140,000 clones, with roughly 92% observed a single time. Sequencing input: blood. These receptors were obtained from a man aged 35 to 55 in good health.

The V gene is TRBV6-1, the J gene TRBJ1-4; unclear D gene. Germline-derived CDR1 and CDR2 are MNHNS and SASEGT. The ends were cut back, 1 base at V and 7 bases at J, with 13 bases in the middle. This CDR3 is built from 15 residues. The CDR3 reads CASSEEVVFLEKLFF. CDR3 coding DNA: TGTGCCAGCAGTGAAGAGGTGGTTTTTCTTGAAAAACTGTTTTTT.

The CDR3: CASSPLSGNQETQYF. The CDR3 nucleotides are TGTGCCAGCAGCCCTCTATCGGGTAACCAAGAGACCCAGTACTTC. The V and J genes are TRBV28 and TRBJ2-5; no clear D gene. Germline V lookup: CDR1 MDHEN, CDR2 SYDVKM. V dropped 6 bases and J dropped 0 bases, with 14 bases sitting between them. The CDR3 runs 15 residues.

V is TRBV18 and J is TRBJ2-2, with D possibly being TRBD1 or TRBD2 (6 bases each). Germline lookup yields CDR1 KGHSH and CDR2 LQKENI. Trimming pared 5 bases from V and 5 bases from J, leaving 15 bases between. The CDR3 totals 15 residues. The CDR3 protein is CASSMNRGQTGELFF. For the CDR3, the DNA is TGTGCCAGCTCAATGAACCGGGGGCAAACCGGGGAGCTGTTTTTT.

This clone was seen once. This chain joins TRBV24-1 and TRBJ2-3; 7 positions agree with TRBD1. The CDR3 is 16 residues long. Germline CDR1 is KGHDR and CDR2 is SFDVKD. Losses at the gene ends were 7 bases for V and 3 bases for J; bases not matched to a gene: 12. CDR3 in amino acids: CATSLGAGGVTDTQYF. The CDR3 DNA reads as TGTGCCACCAGCCTTGGGGCAGGGGGAGTTACAGATACGCAGTATTTT.

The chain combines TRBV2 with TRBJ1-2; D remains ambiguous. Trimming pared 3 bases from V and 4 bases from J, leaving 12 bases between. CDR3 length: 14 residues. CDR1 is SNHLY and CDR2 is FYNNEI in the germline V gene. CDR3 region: CASSDNGLIYGYTF. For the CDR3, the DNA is TGTGCCAGCAGTGACAACGGCCTCATCTATGGCTACACCTTC.

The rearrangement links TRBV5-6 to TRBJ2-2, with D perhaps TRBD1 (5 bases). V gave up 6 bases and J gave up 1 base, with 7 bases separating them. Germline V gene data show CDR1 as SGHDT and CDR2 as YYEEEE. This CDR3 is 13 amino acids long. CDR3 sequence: CASKGVNTGELFF. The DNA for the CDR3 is TGTGCCAGCAAAGGGGTGAACACCGGGGAGCTGTTTTTT. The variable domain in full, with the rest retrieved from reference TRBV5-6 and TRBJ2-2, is DAGVTQSPTHLIKTRGQQVTLRCSPKSGHDTVSWYQQALGQGPQFIFQYYEEEERQRGNFPDRFSGHQFPNYSSELNVNALLLGDSALYLCASKGVNTGELFFGEGSRLTVL.

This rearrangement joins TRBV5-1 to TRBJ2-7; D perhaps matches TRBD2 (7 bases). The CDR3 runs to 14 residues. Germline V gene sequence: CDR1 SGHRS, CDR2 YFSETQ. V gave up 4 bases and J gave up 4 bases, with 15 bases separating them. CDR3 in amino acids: CASSLPGGLYEQYF. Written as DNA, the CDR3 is TGCGCCAGCAGCCTACCCGGGGGGCTATACGAGCAGTACTTC.

The CDR3 sequence is CAISESREVGEQFF. CDR3 DNA sequence: TGTGCCATCAGTGAGTCGAGGGAGGTCGGTGAGCAGTTCTTC. V gene TRBV10-3 combines with J gene TRBJ2-1; TRBD2 might be the D (6 bases). The CDR3 runs to 14 residues. Germline V gives CDR1 ENHRY, CDR2 SYGVKD. V was clipped by 0 bases and J by 9 bases, with 12 bases between them.

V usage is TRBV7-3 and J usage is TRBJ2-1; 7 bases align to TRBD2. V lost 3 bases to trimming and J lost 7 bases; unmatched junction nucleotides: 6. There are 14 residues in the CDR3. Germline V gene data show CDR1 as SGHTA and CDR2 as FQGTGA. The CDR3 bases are TGTGCCAGCAGCTTCGGGGGGAGAGCAAATGAGCAGTTCTTC. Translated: CASSFGGRANEQFF.

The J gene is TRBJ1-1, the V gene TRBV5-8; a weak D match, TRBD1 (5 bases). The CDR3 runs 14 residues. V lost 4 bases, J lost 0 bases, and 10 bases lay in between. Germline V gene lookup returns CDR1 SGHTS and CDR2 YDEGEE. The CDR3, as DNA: TGTGCCAGCAGCCCCGGGGACGTGAACACTGAAGCTTTCTTT. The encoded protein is CASSPGDVNTEAFF.

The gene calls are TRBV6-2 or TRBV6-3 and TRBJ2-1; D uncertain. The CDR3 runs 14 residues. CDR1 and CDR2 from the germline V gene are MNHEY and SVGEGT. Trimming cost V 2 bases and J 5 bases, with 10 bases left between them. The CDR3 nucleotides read TGTGCCAGCAGTTACACCATATACGACAATGAGCAGTTCTTC. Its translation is CASSYTIYDNEQFF.

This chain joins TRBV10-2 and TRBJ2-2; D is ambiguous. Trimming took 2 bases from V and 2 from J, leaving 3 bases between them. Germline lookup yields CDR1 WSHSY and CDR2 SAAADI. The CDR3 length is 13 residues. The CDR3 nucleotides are TGCGCCAGCAGTGAGATAAACACCGGGGAGCTGTTTTTT. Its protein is CASSEINTGELFF.

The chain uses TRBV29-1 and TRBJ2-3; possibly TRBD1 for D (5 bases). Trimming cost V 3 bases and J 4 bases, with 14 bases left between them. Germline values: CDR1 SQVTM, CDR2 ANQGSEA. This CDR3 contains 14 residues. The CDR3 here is CSVESVQGPDTQYF. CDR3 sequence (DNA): TGCAGCGTTGAGTCGGTGCAGGGTCCAGATACGCAGTATTTT.

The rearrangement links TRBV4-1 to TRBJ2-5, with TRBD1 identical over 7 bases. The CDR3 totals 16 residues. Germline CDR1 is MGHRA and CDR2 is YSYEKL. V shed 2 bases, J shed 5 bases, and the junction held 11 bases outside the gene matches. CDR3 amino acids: CASSQPQAGGQETQYF. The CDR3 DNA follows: TGCGCCAGCAGCCAACCTCAGGCAGGGGGTCAGGAGACCCAGTACTTC.

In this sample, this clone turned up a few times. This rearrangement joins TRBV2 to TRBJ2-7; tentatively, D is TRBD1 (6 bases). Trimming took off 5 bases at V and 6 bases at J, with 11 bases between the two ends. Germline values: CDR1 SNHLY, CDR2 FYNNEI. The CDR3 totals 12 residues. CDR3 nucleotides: TGTGCCAGCAGTTACAGGGTTTCCGAGCAGTACTTC. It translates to CASSYRVSEQYF.

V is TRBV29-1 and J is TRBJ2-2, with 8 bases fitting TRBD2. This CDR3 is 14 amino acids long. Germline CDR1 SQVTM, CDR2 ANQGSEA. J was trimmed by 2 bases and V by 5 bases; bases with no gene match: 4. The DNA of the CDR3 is TGCAGCGTTTCCCGGGGGGGAAACACCGGGGAGCTGTTTTTT. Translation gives CSVSRGGNTGELFF.

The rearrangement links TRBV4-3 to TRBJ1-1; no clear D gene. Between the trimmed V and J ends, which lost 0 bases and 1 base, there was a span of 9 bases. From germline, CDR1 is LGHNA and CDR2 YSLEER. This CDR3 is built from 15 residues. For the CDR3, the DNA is TGCGCCAGCAGCCAAGACGGCCGCACGAACACTGAAGCTTTCTTT. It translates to CASSQDGRTNTEAFF.

In DNA, the CDR3 is TGTGCCAGCAGCGCGACGACAGGGTTCTATGAAAAACTGTTTTTT. This codes for CASSATTGFYEKLFF. The chain is built from TRBV14 and TRBJ1-4; 7 nucleotides match TRBD1. The CDR3 sequence is 15 residues long. Trimming cost V 5 bases and J 6 bases; bases outside gene matches: 9. Germline V lookup: CDR1 SGHDN, CDR2 FVKESK. The full variable domain, completed using reference TRBV14 and TRBJ1-4, is EAGVTQFPSHSVIEKGQTVTLRCDPISGHDNLYWYRRVMGKEIKFLLHFVKESKQDESGMPNNRFLAERTGGTYSTLKVQPAELEDSGVYFCASSATTGFYEKLFFGSGTQLSVL.

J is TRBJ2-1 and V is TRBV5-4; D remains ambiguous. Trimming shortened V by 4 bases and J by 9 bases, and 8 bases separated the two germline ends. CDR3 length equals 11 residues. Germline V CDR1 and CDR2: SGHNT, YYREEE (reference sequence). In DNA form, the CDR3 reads TGTGCCAGCAGCCTGGCCGGTGAGCAGTTCTTC. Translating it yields CASSLAGEQFF.

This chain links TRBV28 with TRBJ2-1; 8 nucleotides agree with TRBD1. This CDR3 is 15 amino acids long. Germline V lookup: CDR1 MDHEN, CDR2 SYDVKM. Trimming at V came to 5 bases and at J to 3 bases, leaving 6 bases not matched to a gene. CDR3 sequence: CASSKRQGLYNEQFF. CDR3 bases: TGTGCCAGCAGTAAACGACAGGGGCTCTACAATGAGCAGTTCTTC.

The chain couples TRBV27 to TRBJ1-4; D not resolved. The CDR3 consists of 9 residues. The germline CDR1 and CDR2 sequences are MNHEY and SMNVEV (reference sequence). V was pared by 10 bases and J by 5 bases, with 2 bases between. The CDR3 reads CATNEKLFF. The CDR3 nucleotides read TGTGCCACCAATGAAAAACTGTTTTTT.

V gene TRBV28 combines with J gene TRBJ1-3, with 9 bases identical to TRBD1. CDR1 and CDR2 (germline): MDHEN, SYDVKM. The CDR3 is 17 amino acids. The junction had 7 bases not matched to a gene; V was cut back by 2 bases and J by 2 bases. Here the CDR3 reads CASSLADRGKPGNTIYF. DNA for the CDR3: TGTGCCAGCAGTTTAGCTGACAGGGGGAAACCTGGAAACACCATATATTTT.

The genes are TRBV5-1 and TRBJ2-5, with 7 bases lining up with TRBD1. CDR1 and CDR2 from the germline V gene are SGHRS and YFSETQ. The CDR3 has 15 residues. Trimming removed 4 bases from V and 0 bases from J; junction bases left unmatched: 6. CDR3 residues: CASSPADRDQETQYF. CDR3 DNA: TGCGCCAGCAGCCCGGCCGACAGGGACCAAGAGACCCAGTACTTC.

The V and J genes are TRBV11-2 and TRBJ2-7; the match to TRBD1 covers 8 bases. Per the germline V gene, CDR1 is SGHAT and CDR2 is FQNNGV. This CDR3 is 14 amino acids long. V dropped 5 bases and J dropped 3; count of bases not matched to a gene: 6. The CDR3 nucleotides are TGTGCCAGCAGCCCTAGACAGGGGCGCTACGAGCAGTACTTC. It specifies CASSPRQGRYEQYF.

The DNA of the CDR3 is TGTGCCAGCAGCGCCGTTGGGGGCTACACCTTC. This encodes CASSAVGGYTF. The rearrangement joins TRBV9 to TRBJ1-2; D is ambiguous. Germline V lookup: CDR1 SGDLS, CDR2 YYNGEE. Trimming removed 3 bases at V and 8 bases at J, with 8 bases between. The CDR3 sequence is 11 residues long.

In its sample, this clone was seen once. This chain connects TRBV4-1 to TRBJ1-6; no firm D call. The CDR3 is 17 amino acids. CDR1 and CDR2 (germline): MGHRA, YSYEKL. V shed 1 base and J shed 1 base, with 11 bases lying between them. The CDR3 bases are TGCGCCAGCAGCCAAGGGCAGGCGGTATCCTATAATTCACCCCTCCACTTT. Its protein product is CASSQGQAVSYNSPLHF.

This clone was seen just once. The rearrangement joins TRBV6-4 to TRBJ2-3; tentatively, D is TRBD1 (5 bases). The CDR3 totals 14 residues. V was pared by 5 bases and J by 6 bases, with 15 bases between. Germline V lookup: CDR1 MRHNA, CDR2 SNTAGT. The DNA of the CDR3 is TGTGCCAGCAGTCGTAATCCAGGGCGCGATACGCAGTATTTT. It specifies CASSRNPGRDTQYF.

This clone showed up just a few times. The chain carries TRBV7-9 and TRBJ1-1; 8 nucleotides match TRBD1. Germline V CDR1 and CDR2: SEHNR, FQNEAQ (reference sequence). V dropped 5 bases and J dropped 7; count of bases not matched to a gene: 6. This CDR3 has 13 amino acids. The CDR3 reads CASSPPTGDEAFF. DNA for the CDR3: TGTGCCAGCAGCCCTCCGACAGGGGATGAAGCTTTCTTT.